Following are 10 T cell receptor beta chains from one sample sequenced in a study of blood T cell repertoires in COVID-19 (dated by TCRdb to the early 2020s). Library construction relied on the immunoSEQ multiplex PCR assay. As stored in TCRdb, this immuneACCESS dataset retains in-frame rearrangements with V and J assigned. A fraction of the clones does not appear; measured against another copy, unresolved V genes explain less than half of the discrepancy, and the remainder lacks a known reason. This sample has 250,000 to 300,000 clones in its table, and 85% to 90% of those were observed once. Over 9% of the sample lies in the top ten. The sample taken for sequencing was peripheral blood. The receptors originated from a woman aged 25 to 45 with COVID-19, enrolled during active disease.

The J gene is TRBJ2-3, the V gene TRBV29-1, with 7 nucleotides matching TRBD2. This CDR3 is 14 amino acids long. CDR1 is SQVTM and CDR2 is ANQGSEA in the germline V gene. V shed 6 bases, J shed 1 base, and the junction held 7 bases outside the gene matches. Written as DNA, the CDR3 is TGCAGCGTGGCGAGAAGCGGGGGCACAGATACGCAGTATTTT. It is translated as CSVARSGGTDTQYF.

The CDR3 here is CAWRKPGQPYEQYF. For the CDR3, the DNA is TGTGCCTGGAGAAAACCGGGACAGCCTTACGAGCAGTACTTC. The chain links TRBV30 to TRBJ2-7; 7 bases line up with TRBD1. The trim removed 3 bases at V and 4 bases at J, leaving 9 bases unmatched. Germline CDR1 GTSNPN, CDR2 SVGIG (reference sequence). This CDR3 contains 14 residues. Full variable domain (remainder filled in from reference TRBV30 and TRBJ2-7): SQTIHQWPATLVQPVGSPLSLECTVEGTSNPNLYWYRQAAGRGLQLLFYSVGIGQISSEVPQNLSASRPQDRQFILSSKKLLLSDSGFYLCAWRKPGQPYEQYFGPGTRLTVT.

The gene calls are TRBV28 and TRBJ1-3, with 7 bases identical to TRBD1. J gave up 5 bases and V 6 bases, and 7 bases lay outside the gene matches. The V gene's germline CDR1 is MDHEN and CDR2 SYDVKM. The CDR3 runs to 14 residues. Written as DNA, the CDR3 is TGTGCCAGCAGATCCCAGGGGGTCCGAAACACCATATATTTT. The encoded protein is CASRSQGVRNTIYF.

CDR3 region: CASSLRTGWNTEAFF. DNA for the CDR3: TGTGCCAGCAGTCTTAGGACAGGTTGGAACACTGAAGCTTTCTTT. This chain uses TRBV27 with TRBJ1-1; 7 bases agree with TRBD1. V shed 5 bases, J shed 1 base, and the junction held 7 bases outside the gene matches. Germline CDR1 MNHEY, CDR2 SMNVEV (reference sequence). The CDR3 sequence is 15 residues long.

The chain has TRBV4-2 and TRBJ2-5; 8 nucleotides line up with TRBD2. The CDR3 runs 21 residues. J was trimmed by 0 bases and V by 2 bases; bases with no gene match: 20. Germline CDR1 is LGHNA and CDR2 is YNFKEQ. In DNA form, the CDR3 reads TGTGCCAGCAGCCAACATTCACCGGGACTAGGATCTGGTTGGGACCAAGAGACCCAGTACTTC. Translated, it gives CASSQHSPGLGSGWDQETQYF.

This rearrangement joins TRBV29-1 to TRBJ2-1; TRBD1 agrees at 7 bases. This CDR3 has 13 residues. Germline V gene data show CDR1 as SQVTM and CDR2 as ANQGSEA. Germline trimming cut 4 bases from V and 2 bases from J; bases unmatched to any gene: 2. CDR3 loop: CSVVQGAYNEQFF. As DNA, the CDR3 is TGCAGCGTTGTTCAGGGGGCCTACAATGAGCAGTTCTTC.

V and J are TRBV10-1 and TRBJ2-2; 12 bases are a match to TRBD2. The CDR3 is 16 residues long. Trimming took 7 bases from V and 1 from J; bases not matched to a gene: 4. Germline V gene sequence: CDR1 WNHNN, CDR2 SYGVQD (reference sequence). The CDR3 reads CASTGGLAGNTGELFF. CDR3 DNA: TGCGCCAGCACCGGGGGACTAGCGGGGAACACCGGGGAGCTGTTTTTT.

The CDR3 loop reads CASSSKREQYF. DNA of the CDR3: TGTGCCAGCAGTTCAAAGCGCGAGCAGTACTTC. The J gene is TRBJ2-7, the V gene TRBV2, with no clear D. Between the trimmed V and J ends, which lost 5 bases and 6 bases, there was a span of 8 bases. The CDR3 is made up of 11 amino acids. Germline values: CDR1 SNHLY, CDR2 FYNNEI.

The CDR3 here is CASSYSSETQYF. CDR3 nucleotides: TGTGCCAGCAGTTACTCGAGCGAGACCCAGTACTTC. The rearrangement links TRBV6-6 to TRBJ2-7; D gene ambiguous. With the DNA end fitting TRBJ2-5 better, the J assignment may be wrong. The germline gives CDR1 MNHNY, CDR2 SVGAGI (reference sequence). The CDR3 is 12 residues long.

The chain carries TRBV28 and TRBJ1-1, with D possibly matching TRBD1 (6 bases). Germline V lookup: CDR1 MDHEN, CDR2 SYDVKM. CDR3 length: 15 residues. V was trimmed by 1 base and J by 5 bases, leaving 14 bases between them. The CDR3 DNA reads TGTGCCAGCAGTTTATTCCGGGGGGCAAATACTGAAGCTTTCTTT. It yields the protein CASSLFRGANTEAFF.